Sequencing of this T cell receptor beta chain was carried out in a study of blood T cell repertoires in COVID-19 (TCRdb year 2020). Notes on the research overall: Samples covering the acute and convalescent phases of COVID-19 were provided by collaborators in the United States, Italy and Spain. The material from the prospective study consisted of cDNA or gDNA derived from T cells, B-cell-depleted T cells, or PBMCs. Subjects who had been exposed to COVID-19, were actively infected with it, or had recovered from it provided the deeply sampled blood TCRbeta repertoires that made up the dataset. A freely available public database, intended as a resource for researchers studying the immune response to SARS-CoV-2, is where the repertoires were released. Samples were obtained from the ongoing ImmuneRACE study (first 160 participants) and from over 1,000 subjects provided by 6 global collaborators. Nearly every sample came with metadata listing a de-identified subject ID, COVID-19 status, age in years and sex. Where available, HLA class I and class II types were taken from metadata supplied by the sample provider and were not determined by assay-based typing. Study-level results and caveats: The quantity of clinical and demographic metadata differed by source and by participant and was supplied without curation.

One collaborating source in Seattle enrolled patients while the patients were actively infected and followed the patients over time throughout the course of disease. Collaborating institutions collected whole blood in K2EDTA tubes following their own protocols. For TCRbeta analysis, collaborators shipped samples in one of three forms: frozen whole blood, isolated PBMCs, or DNA extracted from either of those sample types. Relative to germline, V is missing 0 bases and J is missing 7 bases, with 1 base of the junction outside any gene match. The CDR3 holds 15 amino acids from the cysteine to the phenylalanine. Only CDR3 DNA is held: 45 bases, read in frame from base 1. Looking up the germline V gene yields CDR1 SGDLS and CDR2 YYNGEE. As concerns this clone: Its antigen remains undetermined. The record has no base qualities; no much larger clone is one base away.

TCRbeta CDR3 regions were amplified from genomic DNA using the immunoSEQ Assay, a bias-controlled multiplex PCR. In the source study's methods: The number of nucleated cells in each sample was estimated by amplification of reference gene primers within the assay. To quantify the absolute abundance of each unique TCRbeta CDR3 rearrangement, sequence reads were collapsed and filtered. For each sample, productive Simpson clonality was calculated as the square root of Simpson's diversity index over productive rearrangements. As stored in TCRdb, this immuneACCESS dataset retains in-frame rearrangements with V and J assigned. A fraction of the clones does not appear; measured against another copy, unresolved V genes explain less than half of the discrepancy, and the remainder lacks a known reason. V, J and clone size reflect that table, while D and trimming were determined from the DNA. The sample has fewer than 400,000 clones on record, approximately 87% of them singletons. Of the sample, 2.5% to 3.5% is held by the ten largest clones.

This sequence originates from a woman in her thirties with COVID-19, enrolled during active disease. The chain couples TRBV9 to TRBJ2-1; 13 central bases correspond to TRBD2. Specimen: peripheral blood. The CDR3 in this case is CASSVELAGGNEQFF. The nucleotides read TGTGCCAGCAGCGTAGAACTAGCGGGAGGGAATGAGCAGTTCTTC.